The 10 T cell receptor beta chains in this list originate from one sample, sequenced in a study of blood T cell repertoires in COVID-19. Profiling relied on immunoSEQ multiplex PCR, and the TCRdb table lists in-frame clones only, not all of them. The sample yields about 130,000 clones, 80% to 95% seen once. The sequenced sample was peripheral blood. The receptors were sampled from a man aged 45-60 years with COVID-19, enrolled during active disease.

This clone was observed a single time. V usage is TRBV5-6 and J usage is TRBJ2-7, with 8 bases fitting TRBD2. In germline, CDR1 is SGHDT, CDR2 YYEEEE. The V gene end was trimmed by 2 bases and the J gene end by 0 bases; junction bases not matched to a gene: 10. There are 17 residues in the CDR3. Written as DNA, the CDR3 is TGTGCCAGCAGCTTTCTCCTAGCGGGTGTGAGCTCCTACGAGCAGTACTTC. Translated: CASSFLLAGVSSYEQYF.

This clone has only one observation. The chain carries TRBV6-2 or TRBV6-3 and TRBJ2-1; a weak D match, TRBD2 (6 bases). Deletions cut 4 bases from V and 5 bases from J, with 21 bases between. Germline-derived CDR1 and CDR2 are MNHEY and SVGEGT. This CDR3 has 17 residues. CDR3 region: CASSFSTGRERDNEQFF. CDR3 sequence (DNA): TGTGCCAGCAGTTTTTCCACAGGTCGGGAGAGGGACAATGAGCAGTTCTTC.

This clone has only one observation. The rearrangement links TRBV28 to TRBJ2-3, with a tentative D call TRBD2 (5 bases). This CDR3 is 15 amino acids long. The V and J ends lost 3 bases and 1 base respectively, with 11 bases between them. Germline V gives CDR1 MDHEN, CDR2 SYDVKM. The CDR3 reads CASSFFARGTDTQYF. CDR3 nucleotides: TGTGCCAGCAGTTTTTTTGCGCGGGGCACAGATACGCAGTATTTT.

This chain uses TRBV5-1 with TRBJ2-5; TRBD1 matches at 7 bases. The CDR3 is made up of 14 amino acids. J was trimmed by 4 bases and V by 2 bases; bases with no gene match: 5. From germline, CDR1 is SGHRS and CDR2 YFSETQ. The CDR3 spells CASSFGTASETQYF. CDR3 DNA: TGCGCCAGCAGCTTCGGGACAGCCTCAGAGACCCAGTACTTC.

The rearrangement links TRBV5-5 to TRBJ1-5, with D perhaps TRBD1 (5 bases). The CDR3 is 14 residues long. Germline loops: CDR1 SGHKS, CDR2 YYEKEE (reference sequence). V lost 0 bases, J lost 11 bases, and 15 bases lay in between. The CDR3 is CASSLAGNDLTQHF. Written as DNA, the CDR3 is TGTGCCAGCAGCTTGGCAGGGAACGACCTCACCCAGCATTTT.

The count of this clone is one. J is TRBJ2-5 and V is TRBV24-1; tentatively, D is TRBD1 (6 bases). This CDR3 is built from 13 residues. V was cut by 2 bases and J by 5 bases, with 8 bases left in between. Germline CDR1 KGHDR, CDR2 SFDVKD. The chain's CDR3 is CATSDSTGETQYF. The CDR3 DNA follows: TGTGCCACCAGTGATTCTACAGGGGAGACCCAGTACTTC.

This CDR3 reads CASSLQGLNEKLFF. The CDR3 nucleotides read TGTGCCAGCAGCCTTCAGGGGCTTAATGAAAAACTGTTTTTT. The rearrangement joins TRBV3-1 (or the pseudogene TRBV3-2) to TRBJ1-4; tentatively, D is TRBD1 (6 bases). CDR1 and CDR2 (germline): LGHDT, YNNKEL (reference sequence). The CDR3 contains 14 residues. V was clipped by 4 bases and J by 4 bases, with 10 bases between them.

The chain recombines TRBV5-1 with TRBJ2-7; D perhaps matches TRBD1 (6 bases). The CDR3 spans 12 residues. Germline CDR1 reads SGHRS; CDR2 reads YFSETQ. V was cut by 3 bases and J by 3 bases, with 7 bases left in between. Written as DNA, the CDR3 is TGCGCCAGCAGCTCACAGGGCTACGAGCAGTACTTC. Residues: CASSSQGYEQYF.

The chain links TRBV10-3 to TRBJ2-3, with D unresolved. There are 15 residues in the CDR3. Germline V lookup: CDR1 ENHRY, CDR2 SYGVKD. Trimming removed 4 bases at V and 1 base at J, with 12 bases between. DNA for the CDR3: TGTGCCATCAGTGGACAAGCTTTGGGCACAGATACGCAGTATTTT. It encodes CAISGQALGTDTQYF.

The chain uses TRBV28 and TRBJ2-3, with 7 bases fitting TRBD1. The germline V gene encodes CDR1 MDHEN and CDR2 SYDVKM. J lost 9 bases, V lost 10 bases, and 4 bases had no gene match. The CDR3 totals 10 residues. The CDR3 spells CATYRGTQYF. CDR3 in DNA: TGTGCCACTTACAGGGGAACGCAGTATTTT.